This T cell receptor beta chain was retrieved from a study of cytomegalovirus exposure and HLA in healthy donors. Notes on this clone: Antigen: not known.

Use of 60 Vbeta and 13 Jbeta primers characterized the PCR. Data came from immunoSEQ multiplex PCR; TCRdb stores just in-frame clones and leaves some out. The sample lists around 140,000 clones; 75% to 85% were seen once. The study, taken as a whole, reports: In a later analysis, the majority of CMV-associated beta chains seemingly showed HLA restriction. In an earlier analysis, most TCR beta V segments were productive about 87% or about 30% of the time. Rarity held for most TCR sequences, but there were some public TCRs that occurred in many donors. Sequence variants that were highly shared formed a cluster that was likely a sequencing artifact.

This CDR3 has 17 amino acids. The source material was PBMCs. This chain joins TRBV12-2 and TRBJ2-7; no check of the table's D call, TRBD2, against the DNA was made. TRBV12-2 is flagged as a pseudogene. This clonotype originated in a woman in her fifties or sixties in good health and CMV-seropositive. Written as DNA, the CDR3 is TGTGCAAGTCGCTTAGAGTGGTCTAGCGGGTACTACTACGAGCAGTACTTC. Encoded protein: CASRLEWSSGYYYEQYF.